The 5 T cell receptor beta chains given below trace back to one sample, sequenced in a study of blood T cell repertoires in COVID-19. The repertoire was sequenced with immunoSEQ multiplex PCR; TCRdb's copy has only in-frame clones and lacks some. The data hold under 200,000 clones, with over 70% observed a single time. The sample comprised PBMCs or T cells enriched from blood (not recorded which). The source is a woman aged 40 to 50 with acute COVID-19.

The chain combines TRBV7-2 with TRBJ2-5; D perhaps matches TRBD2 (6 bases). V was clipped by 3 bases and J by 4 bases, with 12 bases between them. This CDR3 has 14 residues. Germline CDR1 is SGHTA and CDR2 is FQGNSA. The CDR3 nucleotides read TGTGCCAGCAGCTTGAAGGAGGGAGGAGAGACCCAGTACTTC. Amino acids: CASSLKEGGETQYF.

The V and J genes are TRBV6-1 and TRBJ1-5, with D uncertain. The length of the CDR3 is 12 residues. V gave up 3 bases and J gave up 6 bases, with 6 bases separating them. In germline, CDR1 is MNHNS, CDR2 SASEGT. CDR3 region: CASSDLSQPQHF. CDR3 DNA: TGTGCCAGCAGTGATTTATCTCAGCCCCAGCATTTT.

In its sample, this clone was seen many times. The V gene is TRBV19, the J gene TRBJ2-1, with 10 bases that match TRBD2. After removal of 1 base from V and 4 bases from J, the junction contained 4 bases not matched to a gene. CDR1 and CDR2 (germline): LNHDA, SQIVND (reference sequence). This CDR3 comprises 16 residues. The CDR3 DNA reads TGTGCCAGTAGTATAGCTGGGACTAGCGCGTACAATGAGCAGTTCTTC. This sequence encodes CASSIAGTSAYNEQFF.

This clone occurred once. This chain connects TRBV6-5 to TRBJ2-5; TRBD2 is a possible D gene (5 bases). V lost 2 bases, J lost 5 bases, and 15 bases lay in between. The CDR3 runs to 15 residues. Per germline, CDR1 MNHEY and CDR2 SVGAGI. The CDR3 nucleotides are TGTGCCAGCAGTTACCTGCGGGCGGTGGGGGAGACCCAGTACTTC. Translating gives CASSYLRAVGETQYF.

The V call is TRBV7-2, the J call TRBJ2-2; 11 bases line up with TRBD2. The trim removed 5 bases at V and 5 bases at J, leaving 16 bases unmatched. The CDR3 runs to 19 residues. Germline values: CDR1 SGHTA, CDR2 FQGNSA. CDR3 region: CASSPRTSGQRLGTGELFF. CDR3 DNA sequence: TGTGCCAGCAGCCCACGGACTAGCGGGCAGCGGTTGGGGACCGGGGAGCTGTTTTTT.